The next 25 T cell receptor beta chains were all read from a single sample in a study of blood T cell repertoires in COVID-19. The data were produced by immunoSEQ multiplex PCR, yet TCRdb's version contains in-frame clones alone and is incomplete. The data show about 310,000 clones, around 90% seen once. The source material was PBMCs or T cells enriched from blood (not recorded which). All receptors derive from a woman aged 18 to 35 who had recovered from COVID-19.

V usage is TRBV11-2 and J usage is TRBJ1-2; D not resolved. V gave up 6 bases and J gave up 4 bases, with 15 bases separating them. This CDR3 is 14 amino acids long. Germline CDR1 SGHAT, CDR2 FQNNGV. CDR3 residues: CASSKTGAGYGYTF. Written as DNA, the CDR3 is TGTGCCAGCAGTAAGACCGGAGCGGGCTATGGCTACACCTTC.

This chain links TRBV16 with TRBJ1-1; 8 bases line up with TRBD1. Germline V gene sequence: CDR1 KGHSY, CDR2 FQNENV. V lost 0 bases, J lost 8 bases, and 5 bases stayed unmatched. The CDR3 has 14 residues. The CDR3 DNA is TGTGCCAGCAGCCAATCAAGGGACAGGTGGGAAGCTTTCTTT. Translated: CASSQSRDRWEAFF.

The V and J genes are TRBV3-1 (or the pseudogene TRBV3-2) and TRBJ1-2; D may be TRBD1 (5 bases). Trimming took 1 base from V and 3 from J, leaving 9 bases between them. The CDR3 loop spans 14 amino acids. Germline V lookup: CDR1 LGHDT, CDR2 YNNKEL (reference sequence). DNA of the CDR3: TGTGCCAGCAGCCAAGTGCCCAGGGACTATGGCTACACCTTC. Amino acids: CASSQVPRDYGYTF.

The chain combines TRBV7-2 with TRBJ2-2, with D maybe TRBD2 (6 bases). This CDR3 contains 14 residues. Trimming removed 1 base at V and 12 bases at J, with 15 bases between. CDR1 is SGHTA and CDR2 is FQGNSA in the germline V gene. The CDR3 region is CASSLEAGAGQLFF. The DNA of the CDR3 is TGTGCCAGCAGCTTAGAAGCCGGTGCGGGGCAGCTGTTTTTT.

The rearrangement uses TRBV5-3 and TRBJ1-2; 7 bases align to TRBD1. TRBV5-3 belongs to the ORF category, with a function that is uncertain. V shed 4 bases and J 1 base; nucleotides not matched to a gene: 7. This CDR3 has 15 residues. The CDR3 DNA sequence: TGTGCCAGAAGCCGAAGGACAGGCGATAACTATGGCTACACCTTC. Its translation: CARSRRTGDNYGYTF.

The CDR3 nucleotides read TGTGCCAGCAGCCATTGGGCGGGGGGAGTGAATGAGCAGTTCTTC. As protein: CASSHWAGGVNEQFF. The V and J genes are TRBV7-6 and TRBJ2-1; 8 bases line up with TRBD2. V gave up 5 bases and J gave up 7 bases; unmatched junction bases: 10. The CDR3 spans 15 residues. CDR1 and CDR2 (germline): SGHVS, FNYEAQ.

This clone has only a few counts. The V and J genes are TRBV7-8 and TRBJ2-1; D is unresolved. Germline CDR1 reads SGHVS; CDR2 reads FQNEAQ. CDR3 length: 12 amino acids. Trimming removed 8 bases at V and 5 bases at J, with 10 bases between. CDR3: CASRHNHNEQFF. The CDR3 DNA follows: TGTGCCAGCCGCCACAACCACAATGAGCAGTTCTTC.

Only a few counts were recorded for this clone. This rearrangement joins TRBV28 to TRBJ2-7, with TRBD1 matching over 11 bases. Germline CDR1 and CDR2: MDHEN and SYDVKM. V lost 11 bases, J lost 3 bases, and 9 bases stayed unmatched. The CDR3 has 14 residues. CDR3 in DNA: TGTGCCTCACAGGCAGGGACAGGGGGCTACGAGCAGTACTTC. Its protein is CASQAGTGGYEQYF.

The chain links TRBV4-3 to TRBJ2-1, with 8 bases aligning to TRBD2. This CDR3 has 14 residues. Trimming removed 5 bases from V and 5 bases from J; junction bases left unmatched: 5. CDR1 and CDR2 (germline): LGHNA, YSLEER. CDR3 coding DNA: TGCGCCAGCAGCTTCCACGGGGGGGACAATGAGCAGTTCTTC. This codes for CASSFHGGDNEQFF.

The chain joins TRBV7-8 to TRBJ1-6, with a tentative D call TRBD1 (6 bases). The CDR3 has 15 residues. Germline-derived CDR1 and CDR2 are SGHVS and FQNEAQ. V lost 0 bases, J lost 9 bases, and 12 bases lay in between. The CDR3 is CASSLAPGAGSPLHF. The DNA of the CDR3 is TGTGCCAGCAGCTTAGCGCCAGGGGCGGGTTCACCCCTCCACTTT. Combining the CDR3 with reference TRBV7-8 and TRBJ1-6 gives the whole variable domain GAGVSQSPRYKVAKRGQDVALRCDPISGHVSLFWYQQALGQGPEFLTYFQNEAQLDKSGLPSDRFFAERPEGSVSTLKIQRTQQEDSAVYLCASSLAPGAGSPLHFGNGTRLTVT.

The chain employs TRBV6-4 and TRBJ1-5; 11 bases fit TRBD1. Trimming removed 4 bases from V and 4 bases from J; junction bases left unmatched: 9. This CDR3 spans 17 amino acids. Germline V CDR1 and CDR2: MRHNA, SNTAGT. This CDR3 is CASSVPGQGVENQPQHF. CDR3 DNA: TGTGCCAGCAGTGTGCCGGGACAGGGGGTCGAGAATCAGCCCCAGCATTTT.

The chain uses TRBV5-6 and TRBJ1-5; D gene ambiguous. Germline values: CDR1 SGHDT, CDR2 YYEEEE. The CDR3 has 16 amino acids. Trimming shortened V by 0 bases and J by 2 bases, and 12 bases separated the two germline ends. CDR3 sequence reads: CASSLGGRRGNQPQHF. The CDR3 bases are TGTGCCAGCAGCTTGGGAGGGCGCCGGGGCAATCAGCCCCAGCATTTT.

The CDR3 DNA reads as TGTGCCAGCAGGAGGACAGGGGACAATGAAAAACTGTTTTTT. It yields the protein CASRRTGDNEKLFF. The chain carries TRBV27 and TRBJ1-4; 9 nucleotides align to TRBD1. This CDR3 has 14 amino acids. Germline CDR1 and CDR2: MNHEY and SMNVEV (reference sequence). Trimming took 6 bases from V and 5 from J; bases not matched to a gene: 4.

J is TRBJ1-5 and V is TRBV7-9; D is perhaps TRBD1 (6 bases). Trimming took off 5 bases at V and 6 bases at J, with 11 bases between the two ends. Germline lookup yields CDR1 SEHNR and CDR2 FQNEAQ (reference sequence). This CDR3 is built from 13 residues. Here the CDR3 DNA reads TGTGCCAGCAGCCTCCCGGACAGTCAGCCCCAGCATTTT. It yields the protein CASSLPDSQPQHF.

There are a few counts of this clone. The chain has TRBV5-5 and TRBJ1-3; no definite D call. Deletions cut 3 bases from V and 4 bases from J, with 17 bases between. Germline V lookup: CDR1 SGHKS, CDR2 YYEKEE (reference sequence). The CDR3 has 16 amino acids. As DNA, the CDR3 is TGTGCCAGCAGCTCGCCGGGGTCCGTCGGGGGAAACACCATATATTTT. Protein sequence: CASSSPGSVGGNTIYF.

The count of this clone is one. V is TRBV27 and J is TRBJ1-5; D possibly corresponds to TRBD1 (6 bases). The CDR3 covers 16 residues. CDR1 and CDR2 from the germline V gene are MNHEY and SMNVEV (reference sequence). The V gene lost 1 base and the J gene lost 1 base, with 11 bases spanning the gap. The CDR3 DNA sequence: TGTGCCAGCAGTTTATTGGGCAGGGGAAGCAATCAGCCCCAGCATTTT. Translation: CASSLLGRGSNQPQHF.

V gene TRBV6-5 combines with J gene TRBJ1-5, with D possibly being TRBD1 (5 bases). Germline CDR1 MNHEY, CDR2 SVGAGI. The CDR3 is made up of 15 amino acids. V was trimmed by 6 bases and J by 7 bases, leaving 19 bases between them. The CDR3: CASRDDRDSEQPQHF. The CDR3, as DNA: TGTGCCAGCAGGGACGACCGGGACTCAGAGCAGCCCCAGCATTTT.

This chain uses TRBV2 with TRBJ1-2, with D unclear. Germline V lookup: CDR1 SNHLY, CDR2 FYNNEI. The CDR3 is made up of 11 amino acids. The V end lost 6 bases, the J end lost 4 bases, and 6 bases lay between the germline ends. The CDR3 coding sequence is TGTGCCAGCAGGGAGAGCTATGGCTACACCTTC. It is translated as CASRESYGYTF.

This clone has a single count. The rearrangement joins TRBV29-1 to TRBJ1-1; possible D gene TRBD1, 5 bases. From germline, CDR1 is SQVTM and CDR2 ANQGSEA. V dropped 1 base and J dropped 11 bases, with 14 bases sitting between them. CDR3 length: 12 residues. The DNA of the CDR3 is TGCAGCGTTGAAGTTAACAGGCGGGGGGCTTTCTTT. Translating gives CSVEVNRRGAFF.

The table lists this clone with a count of one. The chain uses TRBV5-8 and TRBJ1-5; D is perhaps TRBD1 (6 bases). Germline CDR1 is SGHTS and CDR2 is YDEGEE. V shed 9 bases and J shed 4 bases, with 17 bases lying between them. The CDR3 runs to 14 residues. CDR3: CATSGQTSNQPQHF. DNA for the CDR3: TGTGCCACCTCTGGACAGACCAGTAATCAGCCCCAGCATTTT.

The chain joins TRBV4-2 to TRBJ1-6, with D maybe TRBD1 (5 bases). This CDR3 comprises 16 residues. Trimming cost V 2 bases and J 8 bases, with 16 bases left between them. The germline V gene encodes CDR1 LGHNA and CDR2 YNFKEQ. The CDR3 reads CASSQSLTATHSPLHF. Written as DNA, the CDR3 is TGTGCCAGCAGCCAATCCTTGACAGCTACCCATTCACCCCTCCACTTT.

This chain connects TRBV3-1 (or the pseudogene TRBV3-2) to TRBJ1-1; possibly TRBD1 for D (6 bases). The CDR3 has 13 residues. V shed 4 bases and J shed 5 bases, with 11 bases lying between them. Germline CDR1 reads LGHDT; CDR2 reads YNNKEL (reference sequence). CDR3 protein: CASSLQGQTEAFF. The CDR3 region has the DNA TGTGCCAGCAGCCTGCAGGGGCAGACTGAAGCTTTCTTT.

The count of this clone is one. This sequence joins TRBV4-1 and TRBJ2-1, with TRBD2 matching 9 bases. The CDR3 sequence is 17 residues long. After removal of 3 bases from V and 8 bases from J, the junction contained 14 bases not matched to a gene. Germline V lookup: CDR1 MGHRA, CDR2 YSYEKL. The DNA for the CDR3 is TGCGCCAGCAGCCATGTTCCCGTGGCGGGGGGGCAGGATGAGCAGTTCTTC. It encodes CASSHVPVAGGQDEQFF.

The chain has TRBV4-2 and TRBJ2-2; TRBD2 aligns across 8 bases. V lost 4 bases to trimming and J lost 1 base; unmatched junction nucleotides: 5. CDR3 length equals 16 residues. Germline CDR1 is LGHNA and CDR2 is YNFKEQ. CDR3 nucleotide sequence: TGTGCCAGCAGCCGAGGGACTAGTCTGAACACCGGGGAGCTGTTTTTT. Its protein product is CASSRGTSLNTGELFF.

The chain links TRBV2 to TRBJ2-7; a weak D match, TRBD1 (6 bases). Looked up from germline, CDR1 is SNHLY and CDR2 is FYNNEI. The V end lost 7 bases, the J end lost 0 bases, and 16 bases lay between the germline ends. The CDR3 spans 15 residues. The CDR3 nucleotides read TGTGCCAGCATCCCGAACAGGGAGAGCTCCTACGAGCAGTACTTC. This translates into CASIPNRESSYEQYF. Complete variable domain (other parts from reference TRBV2 and TRBJ2-7): EPEVTQTPSHQVTQMGQEVILRCVPISNHLYFYWYRQILGQKVEFLVSFYNNEISEKSEIFDDQFSVERPDGSNFTLKIRSTKLEDSAMYFCASIPNRESSYEQYFGPGTRLTVT.